In this sample, the clone carrying this T cell receptor beta chain turned up once. What it binds is not known. The data were obtained in a study of cytomegalovirus exposure and HLA in healthy donors. Primers: 60 Vbeta forward and 13 Jbeta reverse. Libraries were prepared by immunoSEQ multiplex PCR; TCRdb keeps only in-frame clonotypes and omits some of them. The data contain 90,000 to 130,000 clones, roughly 80% of them seen just once; the ten biggest clones take up 22%. The study's findings and limits: In a later analysis, TCR beta V- and J-gene trimming was associated with a missense DCLRE1C variant.

The trim removed 4 bases at V and 6 bases at J, leaving 10 bases unmatched. This CDR3 spans 18 amino acids. CDR1 is SGHVS, CDR2 FNYEAQ, per germline. This receptor was obtained from a man aged 25 to 40 in good health and CMV-seropositive. Sequenced input: PBMCs. The chain has TRBV7-6 and TRBJ2-1; 15 bases align to TRBD2. CDR3 sequence reads: CASSSGLAGGVISNEQFF. The CDR3, as DNA: TGTGCCAGCAGCTCCGGACTAGCGGGAGGGGTAATTAGCAATGAGCAGTTCTTC.